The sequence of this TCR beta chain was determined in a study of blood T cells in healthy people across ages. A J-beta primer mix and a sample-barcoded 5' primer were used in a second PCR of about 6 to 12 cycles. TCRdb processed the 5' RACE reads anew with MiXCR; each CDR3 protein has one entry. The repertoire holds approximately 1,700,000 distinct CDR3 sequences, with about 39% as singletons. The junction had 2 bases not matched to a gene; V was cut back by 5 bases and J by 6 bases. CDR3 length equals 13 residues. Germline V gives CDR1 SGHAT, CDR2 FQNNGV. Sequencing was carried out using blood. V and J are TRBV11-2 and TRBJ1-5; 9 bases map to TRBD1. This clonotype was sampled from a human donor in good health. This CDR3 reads CASSETGGQPQHF. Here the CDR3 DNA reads TGTGCCAGCAGCGAGACAGGGGGTCAGCCCCAGCATTTT.